Shown below are 10 T cell receptor beta chains from a single sample sequenced in a study of tumor-infiltrating lymphocytes in primary liver carcinoma (TCRdb year 2017). Total RNA and DNA were co-extracted without cell sorting from roughly 20-30 mg of bulk tissue using the AllPrep DNA/RNA mini kit. The sequencing machine was an Illumina HiSeq 2500. A constant-region primer and ProtoScript II reverse transcriptase were used to reverse-transcribe TCRbeta-specific cDNA from around 480 ng total RNA. Three nested multiplex PCR rounds, following a slightly modified ARM-PCR procedure, were used to build the TCRbeta libraries. Each of the first two PCR rounds ran for approximately 11 cycles using multiplex TRBV1-TRBV30 forward primers together with a Cbeta reverse primer. The public reads were quality trimmed at Q25 with fastp and then assembled into clones with MiXCR by TCRdb, keeping productive beta chains. Rows merge per CDR3 protein into single entries with the most common DNA and genes. In all, the sample holds about 92,000 distinct CDR3 sequences, and around 70% of those were seen once. The top ten hold around 30% of the sample.

The material sequenced was tumor-adjacent normal liver tissue. Receptors originate from a man between 40 and 49 years old with primary liver carcinoma and hepatitis B virus infection.

A note on this clonotype: Germline and junction disagree at one end, which may indicate a read error. The gene calls are TRBV28 and TRBJ2-1; D may be TRBD2 (5 bases). The CDR3 runs to 15 residues. CDR1 and CDR2 (germline): MDHEN, SYDVKM. The CDR3 protein is CASSPRPGSYIELFF. The CDR3 DNA reads TGTGCCAGCAGTCCGCGACCGGGAAGCTACATTGAGCTGTTCTTC.

As regards this clonotype: Its ends do not fully match the called genes, so a read error is possible. This chain connects TRBV11-2 to TRBJ2-1; 12 bases are a match to TRBD2. The CDR3 is made up of 16 amino acids. Per the germline V gene, CDR1 is SGHAT and CDR2 is FQNNGV. CDR3 residues: CASNPEGWLAGGWQLF. The CDR3 region has the DNA TGTGCCAGCAACCCCGAAGGGTGGCTAGCGGGGGGGTGGCAGCTCTTC.

This clonotype was counted many times. The chain has TRBV5-1 and TRBJ2-7, with D unresolved. V dropped 4 bases and J dropped 0 bases, with 11 bases sitting between them. This CDR3 is 14 amino acids long. The germline gives CDR1 SGHRS, CDR2 YFSETQ. The CDR3 DNA reads TGCGCCAGCAGCCCCGGGCCCCTCTCCTACGAGCAGTACTTC. Residues: CASSPGPLSYEQYF. The complete variable domain, with remaining parts taken from reference TRBV5-1 and TRBJ2-7, reads KAGVTQTPRYLIKTRGQQVTLSCSPISGHRSVSWYQQTPGQGLQFLFEYFSETQRNKGNFPGRFSGRQFSNSRSEMNVSTLELGDSALYLCASSPGPLSYEQYFGPGTRLTVT.

This clonotype was found once. The chain combines TRBV5-6 with TRBJ2-3, with D possibly being TRBD1 or TRBD2 (5 bases each). The germline V gene encodes CDR1 SGHDT and CDR2 YYEEEE. The CDR3 runs to 15 residues. Trimming left V 4 bases short and J 6 bases short, with 18 bases between. CDR3 sequence (DNA): TGTGCCAGCAGCCTGGGGGAACTCGCAGCGGATACGCAGTATTTT. It specifies CASSLGELAADTQYF.

A word on this clonotype: This likely comes from a read error, as the CDR3 has no conserved phenylalanine or tryptophan at its end. The chain joins TRBV4-1 to TRBJ2-1, with D perhaps assigned TRBD1 or TRBD2 (5 bases each). The V gene lost 2 bases and the J gene lost 10 bases, with 18 bases spanning the gap. CDR1 and CDR2 (germline): MGHRA, YSYEKL. CDR3 length equals 15 residues. Here the CDR3 reads CASSQMSSSSGEQFL. The CDR3 DNA is TGCGCCAGCAGCCAAATGTCTAGCAGCTCAGGGGAGCAGTTCTTA.

This clonotype was observed many times. The chain recombines TRBV11-2 with TRBJ2-7; D could derive from TRBD1 or TRBD2 (5 bases each). Germline V gene lookup returns CDR1 SGHAT and CDR2 FQNNGV. V shed 8 bases and J shed 0 bases, with 11 bases lying between them. This CDR3 has 13 residues. CDR3 coding DNA: TGTGCCAGCGCCCGGGGCAGCTCCTACGAGCAGTACTTC. Its translation is CASARGSSYEQYF.

In the case of this clonotype: A much larger clone lies one base from this, so it may be a read error. The rearrangement links TRBV12-3 or TRBV12-4 to TRBJ2-2, with D possibly being TRBD2 (5 bases). This CDR3 is built from 15 residues. The CDR3 coding sequence is TGTGCCAGCAGGATTCCGTTAGACGGCACCGGGGAGCCGTTTTTT. It yields the protein CASRIPLDGTGEPFF.

To note about this clonotype: This sequence may be a read error, since a much larger clone differs from it by one base. The chain joins TRBV10-1 to TRBJ2-7; 15 bases fit TRBD2. The CDR3 has 16 amino acids. V gave up 7 bases and J gave up 6 bases; unmatched junction bases: 10. Germline loops: CDR1 WNHNN, CDR2 SYGVQD (reference sequence). CDR3 sequence: CASNQGLAGGAAEQYF. The CDR3 DNA reads as TGCGCCAGCAACCAGGGACTAGCGGGAGGAGCCGCCGAGCAGTACTTC.

This clonotype has a count of ten or more. The rearrangement joins TRBV29-1 to TRBJ2-5; D uncertain. This CDR3 region has 12 residues. Germline V lookup: CDR1 SQVTM, CDR2 ANQGSEA. The CDR3, as DNA: TGCACCATCATACGAGACCAAGAGACCCAGTACTTC. It codes for CTIIRDQETQYF.

There are a few counts of this clonotype. A read error may be the cause here, since a much bigger clone is one base away. The genes are TRBV12-3 or TRBV12-4 and TRBJ1-1; 9 bases map to TRBD1. V shed 6 bases, J shed 3 bases, and the junction held 5 bases outside the gene matches. CDR3 length: 14 amino acids. The CDR3 DNA reads TGTGCCAGCAGCCGGACAGGGGCGGACACTGAAGCTTTCTTT. This encodes CASSRTGADTEAFF.